This T cell receptor beta chain was identified during a study of cytomegalovirus exposure and HLA in healthy donors. The CDR3 has 15 residues. V dropped 3 bases and J dropped 9; count of bases not matched to a gene: 5. Germline lookup yields CDR1 SGDLS and CDR2 YYNGEE. PCR employed 60 Vbeta and 13 Jbeta primers. Profiled with immunoSEQ multiplex PCR; TCRdb holds only in-frame clones, not every one. Here the sample spans 100,000 to 150,000 clones, roughly 80% being singletons. In regard to this clone: Its antigen is undetermined.

Regarding the study as a whole: Later analysis showed most CMV-associated TCR beta chains appearing HLA-restricted.

The source of this sequence is a middle-aged woman in good health and CMV-seronegative. The sample was PBMCs. The chain combines TRBV9 with TRBJ2-1; 14 nucleotides align to TRBD2. In nucleotides, the CDR3 is TGTGCCAGCAGCGGACTAGCGGGAGGGGGGGGTGAGCAGTTCTTC. It specifies CASSGLAGGGGEQFF.